This TCR beta chain emerged from a study of T cell responses to AZD1222 COVID-19 vaccine. General study points: Donors skewed white British and female; clonal diversity was possibly underestimated. Researchers report vaccine-associated CD4 TCRs spanning spike, with dominance at 160-218 and 743-854.

A word on this clone: What it binds is unknown.

The germline CDR1 and CDR2 sequences are LGHNA and YNFKEQ. The CDR3 is made up of 13 amino acids. Trimming took off 2 bases at V and 0 bases at J, with 3 bases between the two ends. Sequenced by immunoSEQ multiplex PCR; TCRdb stores in-frame clones only, minus some. Among 140,000 or so clones listed, under 95% were seen once. The chain combines TRBV4-2 with TRBJ2-3; D is unclear. Specimen: peripheral blood, collected 28 days after the second AZD1222 dose. The sequence was collected from an adult who received the AZD1222 COVID-19 vaccine. In nucleotides, the CDR3 is TGTGCCAGCAGCCAAACCAGCACAGATACGCAGTATTTT. Protein sequence: CASSQTSTDTQYF.